This passage covers 8 T cell receptor beta chains from one sample sequenced in a study of blood T cell repertoires in COVID-19. Assay used: immunoSEQ multiplex PCR; TCRdb lists only in-frame clones, some missing. The table lists approximately 280,000 clones, 70% to 90% of them singletons. The sequenced sample consisted of peripheral blood. These receptors came from a woman aged 65 to 85 with acute or convalescent COVID-19.

The chain joins TRBV19 to TRBJ2-3, with a tentative D call TRBD2 (6 bases). Trimming took off 7 bases at V and 2 bases at J, with 16 bases between the two ends. Per germline, CDR1 LNHDA and CDR2 SQIVND (reference sequence). CDR3 length: 15 amino acids. CDR3 loop: CASKGPSAYTDTQYF. DNA for the CDR3: TGTGCCAGTAAGGGCCCTAGCGCGTACACAGATACGCAGTATTTT.

The rearrangement joins TRBV20-1 to TRBJ1-2; the D gene is possibly TRBD1 (5 bases). V dropped 3 bases and J dropped 8 bases, with 10 bases sitting between them. The CDR3 has 11 residues. Germline V gene lookup returns CDR1 DFQATT and CDR2 SNEGSKA (reference sequence). The CDR3 loop is CSARGQGGYTF. In nucleotides, the CDR3 is TGCAGTGCTAGGGGCCAGGGAGGCTACACCTTC.

The chain uses TRBV6-5 and TRBJ1-2, with D possibly matching TRBD1 (5 bases). Germline CDR1 reads MNHEY; CDR2 reads SVGAGI. The CDR3 has 13 amino acids. Between the trimmed V and J ends, which lost 6 bases and 5 bases, there was a span of 13 bases. CDR3: CASRATGIYGYTF. The CDR3, as DNA: TGTGCCAGCAGGGCCACAGGCATATATGGCTACACCTTC.

The gene calls are TRBV5-1 and TRBJ2-3, with 11 bases that match TRBD1. Germline V lookup: CDR1 SGHRS, CDR2 YFSETQ. The CDR3 is 18 residues long. V shed 0 bases and J 5 bases; nucleotides not matched to a gene: 11. The CDR3 DNA reads TGCGCCAGCAGCTTGGGGCAGGGACAGGGGGAGAGGGGAGATACGCAGTATTTT. Its protein product is CASSLGQGQGERGDTQYF. The variable domain in full, completed from reference TRBV5-1 and TRBJ2-3, reads KAGVTQTPRYLIKTRGQQVTLSCSPISGHRSVSWYQQTPGQGLQFLFEYFSETQRNKGNFPGRFSGRQFSNSRSEMNVSTLELGDSALYLCASSLGQGQGERGDTQYFGPGTRLTVL.

The chain recombines TRBV6-5 with TRBJ1-6; unclear D gene. The V gene lost 3 bases and the J gene lost 8 bases, with 11 bases spanning the gap. CDR1 and CDR2 (germline): MNHEY, SVGAGI. The CDR3 has 14 residues. The CDR3 nucleotides read TGTGCCAGCAGTTATGAGCGGCTATATTCACCCCTCCACTTT. It translates to CASSYERLYSPLHF.

The chain joins TRBV19 to TRBJ2-6; D not resolved. This CDR3 comprises 14 residues. V was clipped by 7 bases and J by 0 bases, with 7 bases between them. Germline-derived CDR1 and CDR2 are LNHDA and SQIVND (reference sequence). Here the CDR3 DNA reads TGTGCCAGTAAACATTCCTCTGGGGCCAACGTCCTGACTTTC. Protein: CASKHSSGANVLTF.

The chain has TRBV10-3 and TRBJ1-2; D may be TRBD1 (6 bases). The CDR3 sequence is 15 residues long. Germline CDR1 and CDR2: ENHRY and SYGVKD. Trimming took 6 bases from V and 0 from J, leaving 14 bases between them. CDR3 loop: CAISQMKGANYGYTF. The CDR3 DNA follows: TGTGCCATCAGCCAGATGAAGGGGGCTAACTATGGCTACACCTTC.

This chain uses TRBV5-1 with TRBJ1-1; D uncertain. The CDR3 consists of 15 residues. Per germline, CDR1 SGHRS and CDR2 YFSETQ. Trimming removed 4 bases from V and 1 base from J, with 14 bases in between. CDR3 sequence (DNA): TGCGCCAGCAGCGAAACGGTAGTACCGAACACTGAAGCTTTCTTT. Residues: CASSETVVPNTEAFF.